This entry lists 29 T cell receptor beta chains sequenced from one sample in a study of regulatory T cells in long-lasting Graves disease. Time point defined: newly diagnosed GD, antithyroid drugs for less than 3 months. PBMC-derived RNA was used for the TCR library. iRepertoire HTBI primers and Arm-PCR of CDR3 regions built TCR beta libraries. A single record per CDR3 protein comes from TCRdb applying MiXCR to the multiplex PCR reads. Of 350,000 to 500,000 distinct CDR3 sequences listed, 12% to 15% are singletons. The same sample was also studied in work on T cells in Graves' hyperthyroidism and ophthalmopathy.

This specimen consisted of peripheral blood mononuclear cells (PBMCs), obtained at new diagnosis, from a patient treated with antithyroid drugs. The source is a woman between 50 and 59 years old with Graves disease.

This clonotype has a handful of counts. The chain links TRBV4-1 to TRBJ2-7; D is perhaps TRBD2 (7 bases). V lost 4 bases and J 4 bases, leaving 11 bases between the germline ends. Germline CDR1 reads MGHRA; CDR2 reads YSYEKL. This CDR3 has 13 residues. The CDR3 sequence: CASSREGGYEQYF. The CDR3, as DNA: TGCGCCAGCAGCCGGGAGGGGGGGTACGAGCAGTACTTC.

Many counts were recorded for this clonotype. The chain combines TRBV28 with TRBJ1-4, with TRBD1 as a possible D gene (5 bases). With 2 bases removed from V and 7 bases from J, the gap between germline ends came to 14 bases. Germline V lookup: CDR1 MDHEN, CDR2 SYDVKM. The CDR3 consists of 15 residues. Here the CDR3 DNA reads TGTGCCAGCAGTTTAGCTGGACACAGTCGTGAAAAACTGTTTTTT. Translation: CASSLAGHSREKLFF.

The V call is TRBV11-2, the J call TRBJ2-1; tentative D call: TRBD2 (6 bases). Germline CDR1 and CDR2: SGHAT and FQNNGV. The CDR3 runs 15 residues. Between the trimmed V and J ends, which lost 2 bases and 4 bases, there was a span of 12 bases. CDR3 in amino acids: CASSLLISGYNEQFF. The CDR3 DNA sequence: TGTGCCAGCAGCTTATTGATTAGCGGATACAATGAGCAGTTCTTC.

The rearrangement uses TRBV5-5 and TRBJ2-7; no definite D call. Trimming left V 4 bases short and J 3 bases short, with 11 bases between. The CDR3 contains 13 residues. CDR1 SGHKS and CDR2 YYEKEE come from the germline V gene (reference sequence). The CDR3 sequence is CASSTNPSYEQYF. In DNA, the CDR3 is TGTGCCAGCAGCACTAACCCCAGCTACGAGCAGTACTTC.

The V gene is TRBV29-1, the J gene TRBJ1-1; no firm D call. This CDR3 is 14 amino acids long. Germline CDR1 reads SQVTM; CDR2 reads ANQGSEA. The V end was cut by 5 bases, the J end by 5 bases, with 18 bases between. The CDR3 here is CSVLGSSHLTEAFF. The DNA for the CDR3 is TGCAGCGTTTTGGGGAGTAGCCATTTGACTGAAGCTTTCTTT.

The gene calls are TRBV28 and TRBJ2-6, with 8 nucleotides matching TRBD1. J gave up 4 bases and V 4 bases, and 9 bases lay outside the gene matches. The CDR3 sequence is 17 residues long. Germline V gene sequence: CDR1 MDHEN, CDR2 SYDVKM. The CDR3 DNA sequence: TGTGCCAGCAGTTCCACCCTGACAGGGGTCGGGGCCAACGTCCTGACTTTC. It specifies CASSSTLTGVGANVLTF.

This clonotype was observed a few times. This chain uses TRBV3-1 with TRBJ2-3, with 13 positions matching TRBD2. This CDR3 has 16 residues. The germline CDR1 and CDR2 sequences are LGHDT and YNNKEL (reference sequence). V was pared by 1 base and J by 3 bases, with 1 base of the junction left unmatched. CDR3 protein: CASSQGTSGRTDTQYF. CDR3 bases: TGTGCCAGCAGCCAAGGGACTAGCGGGAGAACAGATACGCAGTATTTT.

This clonotype occurred many times. The chain links TRBV5-1 to TRBJ2-7, with 7 bases aligning to TRBD1. V gave up 0 bases and J gave up 0 bases; unmatched junction bases: 3. The CDR3 runs to 15 residues. The germline CDR1 and CDR2 sequences are SGHRS and YFSETQ. The CDR3 is CASSLGDSDSYEQYF. CDR3 DNA: TGCGCCAGCAGCTTGGGGGACAGTGACTCCTACGAGCAGTACTTC.

This clonotype has ten or more counts. The V and J genes are TRBV7-9 and TRBJ1-2, with D possibly being TRBD1 (5 bases). V was trimmed by 7 bases and J by 1 base, leaving 16 bases between them. Germline V gene lookup returns CDR1 SEHNR and CDR2 FQNEAQ (reference sequence). The CDR3 loop spans 15 amino acids. Here the CDR3 reads CASTRGGEVNYGYTF. The DNA for the CDR3 is TGTGCCAGCACCAGAGGAGGGGAAGTTAACTATGGCTACACCTTC.

This clonotype was seen a handful of times. The chain has TRBV5-1 and TRBJ1-3; D is uncertain. The CDR3 totals 15 residues. Germline V gene sequence: CDR1 SGHRS, CDR2 YFSETQ. V was trimmed by 1 base and J by 0 bases, leaving 8 bases between them. CDR3 loop: CASSLSAGSGNTIYF. The CDR3, as DNA: TGCGCCAGCAGCTTGTCGGCAGGCTCTGGAAACACCATATATTTT.

V gene TRBV3-1 combines with J gene TRBJ1-1; D possibly corresponds to TRBD1 (6 bases). Trimming shortened V by 1 base and J by 3 bases, and 18 bases separated the two germline ends. Germline CDR1 is LGHDT and CDR2 is YNNKEL (reference sequence). The CDR3 has 17 amino acids. The CDR3 here is CASSQGDQGIGDTEAFF. The CDR3 region has the DNA TGTGCCAGCAGCCAAGGCGACCAGGGGATAGGAGACACTGAAGCTTTCTTT.

This clonotype was counted at least ten times. The chain employs TRBV19 and TRBJ2-1; 8 bases map to TRBD2. CDR1 and CDR2 (germline): LNHDA, SQIVND (reference sequence). The V segment lost 3 bases and the J segment 10 bases; nucleotides outside the gene matches: 14. This CDR3 region has 16 residues. For the CDR3, the DNA is TGTGCCAGTAGTATCCCGGGACTAGGCTCATTAGGGGAGCAGTTCTTC. Translated, it gives CASSIPGLGSLGEQFF.

This clonotype was detected only a few times. V is TRBV7-9 and J is TRBJ1-1; D may be TRBD1 (5 bases). This CDR3 has 14 residues. Trimming took 5 bases from V and 3 from J, leaving 13 bases between them. Germline V gene lookup returns CDR1 SEHNR and CDR2 FQNEAQ (reference sequence). CDR3 in DNA: TGTGCCAGCAGCACCTGGACACTGGACACTGAAGCTTTCTTT. Encoded protein: CASSTWTLDTEAFF. The variable domain in full, with the rest retrieved from reference TRBV7-9 and TRBJ1-1, is DTGVSQNPRHKITKRGQNVTFRCDPISEHNRLYWYRQTLGQGPEFLTYFQNEAQLEKSRLLSDRFSAERPKGSFSTLEIQRTEQGDSAMYLCASSTWTLDTEAFFGQGTRLTVV.

The chain links TRBV5-1 to TRBJ2-5; 7 nucleotides align to TRBD2. CDR1 and CDR2 from the germline V gene are SGHRS and YFSETQ. V trimming: 4 bases; J trimming: 2 bases; junction bases outside the gene matches: 8. This CDR3 region has 15 residues. Here the CDR3 DNA reads TGCGCCAGCAGCCCGGGAGGAAGTACGCAAGAGACCCAGTACTTC. It yields the protein CASSPGGSTQETQYF.

The sample holds many counts of this clonotype. The V and J genes are TRBV28 and TRBJ2-3, with D possibly being TRBD1 (6 bases). The CDR3 runs to 14 residues. Trimming cost V 6 bases and J 2 bases, with 12 bases left between them. Germline-derived CDR1 and CDR2 are MDHEN and SYDVKM. The CDR3 region is CASSGQINTDTQYF. The CDR3 DNA sequence: TGTGCCAGCAGCGGACAGATTAACACAGATACGCAGTATTTT.

About this clonotype itself: This may stem from a read error, because a much larger clone lies one nucleotide away. The genes are TRBV18 and TRBJ1-1, with a tentative D call TRBD1 (5 bases). CDR1 and CDR2 (germline): KGHSH, LQKENI. This CDR3 is 13 amino acids long. V gave up 3 bases and J gave up 7 bases, with 12 bases separating them. As DNA, the CDR3 is TGTGCCAGCTCACCCCAGGGAACCATTGAAGCTTTCTTT. Its protein is CASSPQGTIEAFF. Full variable domain (remainder filled in from reference TRBV18 and TRBJ1-1): NAGVMQNPRHLVRRRGQEARLRCSPMKGHSHVYWYRQLPEEGLKFMVYLQKENIIDESGMPKERFSAEFPKEGPSILRIQQVVRGDSAAYFCASSPQGTIEAFFGQGTRLTVV.

The sample holds many counts of this clonotype. The chain has TRBV20-1 and TRBJ2-1; D remains unclear. Germline loops: CDR1 DFQATT, CDR2 SNEGSKA (reference sequence). The CDR3 length is 16 residues. V was shortened by 4 bases and J by 0 bases, with 16 bases between the two germline ends. This CDR3 is CSATPFSASSYNEQFF. CDR3 coding DNA: TGCAGTGCTACCCCCTTTTCGGCGAGCTCCTACAATGAGCAGTTCTTC.

This clonotype was seen repeatedly, ten times or more. This rearrangement joins TRBV7-8 to TRBJ2-7; 9 positions agree with TRBD2. Germline CDR1 is SGHVS and CDR2 is FQNEAQ. The trim removed 1 base at V and 1 base at J, leaving 2 bases unmatched. This CDR3 spans 15 amino acids. The CDR3 is CASSLEAGGSYEQYF. CDR3 DNA sequence: TGTGCCAGCAGCTTAGAAGCGGGAGGTTCCTACGAGCAGTACTTC.

The table lists this clonotype with many counts. The rearrangement uses TRBV11-2 and TRBJ1-4; tentative D call: TRBD1 (5 bases). The CDR3 length is 15 residues. Per the germline V gene, CDR1 is SGHAT and CDR2 is FQNNGV. Trimming took off 5 bases at V and 6 bases at J, with 16 bases between the two ends. In nucleotides, the CDR3 is TGTGCCAGCAGCCCAAGAGGACACGAGTATGAAAAACTGTTTTTT. This encodes CASSPRGHEYEKLFF. The full variable domain, its missing parts supplied by reference TRBV11-2 and TRBJ1-4, is EAGVAQSPRYKIIEKRQSVAFWCNPISGHATLYWYQQILGQGPKLLIQFQNNGVVDDSQLPKDRFSAERLKGVDSTLKIQPAKLEDSAVYLCASSPRGHEYEKLFFGSGTQLSVL.

This clonotype was detected a few times. This chain joins TRBV18 and TRBJ2-5; a possible D gene is TRBD2 (6 bases). The CDR3 has 15 amino acids. The V and J ends lost 3 bases and 1 base respectively, with 12 bases between them. Germline values: CDR1 KGHSH, CDR2 LQKENI. CDR3 sequence: CASSPQGGTQETQYF. Here the CDR3 DNA reads TGTGCCAGCTCACCTCAAGGAGGGACCCAAGAGACCCAGTACTTC.

This clonotype was counted ten times or more. The chain employs TRBV13 and TRBJ2-7, with 8 bases aligning to TRBD1. V was pared by 1 base and J by 4 bases, with 3 bases of the junction left unmatched. CDR3 size: 14 residues. The germline gives CDR1 PRHDT, CDR2 FYEKMQ (reference sequence). The CDR3 nucleotides read TGTGCCAGCAGCTTAGCACAGGGGGAGTACGAGCAGTACTTC. Encoded protein: CASSLAQGEYEQYF.

The chain couples TRBV5-5 to TRBJ2-1; TRBD2 aligns across 8 bases. TRBJ2-5 explains the end of the DNA better; the J call may be wrong. The CDR3 contains 15 residues. Germline CDR1 and CDR2: SGHKS and YYEKEE (reference sequence). The CDR3 here is CASSAGTRSQETQYF. CDR3 bases: TGTGCCAGCAGCGCCGGGACTAGGAGCCAAGAGACCCAGTACTTC.

This clonotype was counted ten times or more. The chain recombines TRBV11-2 with TRBJ2-3, with D uncertain. V dropped 5 bases and J dropped 5 bases, with 14 bases sitting between them. Germline CDR1 and CDR2: SGHAT and FQNNGV. The CDR3 has 14 residues. CDR3 DNA sequence: TGTGCCAGCAGCATTAGATTTATTTTAGATACGCAGTATTTT. Its protein is CASSIRFILDTQYF.

The table lists this clonotype with a few counts. This chain links TRBV10-3 with TRBJ2-1, with TRBD1 as a possible D gene (6 bases). V lost 2 bases and J lost 8, with 13 bases in between. This CDR3 has 14 amino acids. The germline gives CDR1 ENHRY, CDR2 SYGVKD. CDR3 loop: CAISERTDPHEQFF. In nucleotides, the CDR3 is TGTGCCATCAGTGAGCGGACAGATCCCCATGAGCAGTTCTTC.

This clonotype has a count of ten or more. The V and J genes are TRBV7-9 and TRBJ1-4, with 7 positions matching TRBD1. CDR1 is SEHNR, CDR2 FQNEAQ, per germline (reference sequence). CDR3 length equals 14 residues. The trim removed 8 bases at V and 8 bases at J, leaving 11 bases unmatched. CDR3 region: CASGRGDSLEKLFF. The CDR3 bases are TGTGCCAGCGGTAGGGGGGACAGTCTAGAAAAACTGTTTTTT.

This clonotype was detected a few times. A much larger clone differs from this one at a single base, so this may be a read error. This chain links TRBV30 with TRBJ1-1; a weak D match, TRBD1 (5 bases). The CDR3 covers 12 residues. CDR1 GTSNPN and CDR2 SVGIG come from the germline V gene (reference sequence). CDR3: CAWKARGTETFF. The CDR3 coding sequence is TGTGCCTGGAAGGCCCGAGGGACTGAAACTTTCTTT.

The V gene is TRBV19, the J gene TRBJ2-5; the D gene is possibly TRBD2 (6 bases). In germline, CDR1 is LNHDA, CDR2 SQIVND (reference sequence). Trimming shortened V by 6 bases and J by 5 bases, and 22 bases separated the two germline ends. The CDR3 totals 16 residues. CDR3 loop: CASSLVWREVGETQYF. DNA of the CDR3: TGTGCCAGTAGCTTGGTTTGGAGGGAGGTTGGTGAGACCCAGTACTTC.

This clonotype was detected many times. This chain joins TRBV9 and TRBJ2-1, with 9 bases fitting TRBD2. From germline, CDR1 is SGDLS and CDR2 YYNGEE. The V and J ends lost 6 bases and 12 bases, in that order; junction bases with no gene match: 13. CDR3 size: 14 residues. CDR3 region: CASMLAGTLRGQFF. The CDR3 nucleotides are TGTGCCAGCATGCTAGCGGGGACACTTAGAGGGCAGTTCTTC.

This clonotype showed up just a few times. The rearrangement joins TRBV4-2 to TRBJ1-2, with 8 bases identical to TRBD1. Germline-derived CDR1 and CDR2 are LGHNA and YNFKEQ. Germline trimming cut 1 base from V and 3 bases from J; bases unmatched to any gene: 13. The CDR3 length is 18 residues. CDR3 sequence (DNA): TGTGCCAGCAGCCAAGGGCCCATGACAGGGGAGGTCGACTATGGCTACACCTTC. It codes for CASSQGPMTGEVDYGYTF.